A single sample gave rise to the 30 T cell receptor beta chains below, sequenced in a study of blood T cell repertoires in COVID-19. TCRdb's table, derived via immunoSEQ multiplex PCR, lists solely in-frame clones and lacks some. Among 55,000 to 70,000 clones listed, approximately 89% were seen once. The sequenced sample was peripheral blood. Source of these receptors: a man aged 55 to 70 with acute or convalescent COVID-19.

V and J are TRBV2 and TRBJ1-5, with D perhaps matching TRBD1 (6 bases). Trimming left V 6 bases short and J 6 bases short, with 12 bases between. The V gene's germline CDR1 is SNHLY and CDR2 FYNNEI. This CDR3 has 13 residues. The CDR3 loop reads CASRGGLSQPQHF. The CDR3 DNA follows: TGTGCCAGCAGAGGGGGTTTAAGTCAGCCCCAGCATTTT.

CDR3 region: CASSHRQATGELFF. The CDR3 nucleotides read TGTGCCAGCAGCCACCGACAGGCCACCGGGGAGCTGTTTTTT. The rearrangement uses TRBV6-2 or TRBV6-3 and TRBJ2-2; a possible D gene is TRBD1 (6 bases). Germline CDR1 reads MNHEY; CDR2 reads SVGEGT. The V end lost 6 bases, the J end lost 4 bases, and 12 bases lay between the germline ends. The CDR3 loop spans 14 amino acids.

In nucleotides, the CDR3 is TGTGCCAGCAGTTTAGGACAGGGGGTTGGCTACACCTTC. Translated, it gives CASSLGQGVGYTF. V is TRBV12-3 or TRBV12-4 and J is TRBJ1-2, with 9 positions matching TRBD1. There are 13 residues in the CDR3. The junction had 1 base not matched to a gene; V was cut back by 1 base and J by 7 bases.

This chain uses TRBV18 with TRBJ1-4, with 9 bases aligning to TRBD1. In germline, CDR1 is KGHSH, CDR2 LQKENI. V trimming: 5 bases; J trimming: 6 bases; junction bases outside the gene matches: 1. The CDR3 runs 13 residues. The CDR3 DNA reads TGTGCCAGCTCAAGGGACAGGGATGAAAAACTGTTTTTT. It yields the protein CASSRDRDEKLFF.

For this clone: Mismatch with germline at one junction end may stem from a read error. The chain uses TRBV20-1 and TRBJ1-1; D call uncertain. In germline, CDR1 is DFQATT, CDR2 SNEGSKA (reference sequence). The CDR3 is made up of 11 amino acids. CDR3 DNA sequence: TGTATGGGGAGCTTGAACACTGAAGCTTTCTTT. Protein product: CMGSLNTEAFF.

The chain joins TRBV7-8 to TRBJ1-6; no definite D call. The CDR3 is 13 amino acids. CDR1 is SGHVS and CDR2 is FQNEAQ in the germline V gene. With 1 base removed from V and 6 bases from J, the gap between germline ends came to 4 bases. CDR3 in DNA: TGTGCCAGCAGCTTAGTCAGTAATTCACCCCTCCACTTT. The encoded protein is CASSLVSNSPLHF.

The J gene is TRBJ1-2, the V gene TRBV29-1; TRBD1 is a possible D gene (5 bases). The CDR3 sequence is 14 residues long. The germline V gene has CDR1 SQVTM and CDR2 ANQGSEA. Trimming cost V 0 bases and J 8 bases, with 16 bases left between them. CDR3 residues: CSVEDLPGGLGYTF. The CDR3 coding sequence is TGCAGCGTTGAAGATCTCCCCGGGGGGTTGGGCTACACCTTC.

This chain joins TRBV14 and TRBJ2-5; D is perhaps TRBD1 (8 bases). The V end lost 9 bases, the J end lost 2 bases, and 19 bases lay between the germline ends. CDR3 length: 15 amino acids. CDR1 is SGHDN and CDR2 is FVKESK in the germline V gene. CDR3 coding DNA: TGTGCCAGTGGACAGGGAGGGAGTCGGCAAGAGACCCAGTACTTC. It codes for CASGQGGSRQETQYF.

The chain is built from TRBV12-1 and TRBJ1-2; TRBD1 is the table's D call and was not checked against the DNA. TRBV12-1 is shown as a pseudogene. This CDR3 is built from 16 residues. DNA for the CDR3: TGTGCCAGCAGCTTTGGGTCTAAAAGGGGTAACTATGGCTACACCTTC. Protein: CASSFGSKRGNYGYTF.

This clone was seen just once. The CDR3 coding sequence is TGTGCCAGCAGCTCCCAGGGGCTAGCGGGCACAGATACGCAGTATTTT. Protein: CASSSQGLAGTDTQYF. V is TRBV5-8 and J is TRBJ2-3; D perhaps matches TRBD2 (7 bases). The V gene lost 3 bases and the J gene lost 1 base, with 15 bases spanning the gap. This CDR3 is built from 16 residues. CDR1 is SGHTS and CDR2 is YDEGEE in the germline V gene.

The rearrangement uses TRBV2 and TRBJ1-2; 7 bases fit TRBD1. Per the germline V gene, CDR1 is SNHLY and CDR2 is FYNNEI. The CDR3 contains 14 residues. J was trimmed by 4 bases and V by 6 bases; bases with no gene match: 8. CDR3 in DNA: TGTGCCAGCAGCGTAGACAGGGTTGTCTATGGCTACACCTTC. Protein: CASSVDRVVYGYTF.

This chain joins TRBV4-3 and TRBJ1-3; a possible D gene is TRBD1 (5 bases). The CDR3 consists of 17 residues. Germline CDR1 and CDR2: LGHNA and YSLEER. The germline V and J ends were trimmed by 0 bases and 2 bases, with 14 bases remaining between them. CDR3 sequence reads: CASSQDRARATGNTIYF. DNA of the CDR3: TGCGCCAGCAGCCAAGATCGGGCCAGGGCAACTGGAAACACCATATATTTT.

This chain uses TRBV19 with TRBJ2-7; 12 bases fit TRBD2. The length of the CDR3 is 14 residues. The ends lost 4 bases at V and 3 bases at J; junction bases unmatched: 1. Per germline, CDR1 LNHDA and CDR2 SQIVND (reference sequence). In nucleotides, the CDR3 is TGTGCCAGTAGTACGACTAGCGGGAGCTACGAGCAGTACTTC. Encoded protein: CASSTTSGSYEQYF.

The CDR3 reads CAWKQYGTGYEQYF. The CDR3 bases are TGTGCCTGGAAACAGTACGGGACAGGCTACGAGCAGTACTTC. The genes are TRBV30 and TRBJ2-7, with 8 nucleotides matching TRBD1. Trimming at V came to 4 bases and at J to 3 bases, leaving 8 bases not matched to a gene. From germline, CDR1 is GTSNPN and CDR2 SVGIG (reference sequence). The CDR3 runs to 14 residues.

The rearrangement uses TRBV6-6 and TRBJ1-2, with D maybe TRBD1 (6 bases). Germline CDR1 and CDR2: MNHNY and SVGAGI (reference sequence). CDR3 length equals 15 residues. Between the trimmed V and J ends, which lost 0 bases and 2 bases, there was a span of 10 bases. The DNA for the CDR3 is TGTGCCAGCAGTTACTCCGGCAGGGGAAACTATGGCTACACCTTC. It is translated as CASSYSGRGNYGYTF.

The chain uses TRBV6-5 and TRBJ1-1, with 8 bases that match TRBD1. Germline V gives CDR1 MNHEY, CDR2 SVGAGI. CDR3 length: 16 residues. V lost 1 base to trimming and J lost 1 base; unmatched junction nucleotides: 5. CDR3 sequence reads: CASSYLRDRPNTEAFF. CDR3 coding DNA: TGTGCCAGCAGTTACTTGAGGGACAGGCCGAACACTGAAGCTTTCTTT.

This rearrangement joins TRBV19 to TRBJ2-1; D gene uncertain. V was clipped by 5 bases and J by 9 bases, with 14 bases between them. The CDR3 is 13 residues long. Germline assignment: CDR1 LNHDA and CDR2 SQIVND (reference sequence). The CDR3 nucleotides read TGTGCCAGTAGTTCCCAGGCCCTAATTGAGCAGTTCTTC. It is translated as CASSSQALIEQFF.

The chain joins TRBV5-6 to TRBJ2-1, with 9 bases identical to TRBD1. With V trimmed by 4 bases and J by 4 bases, 9 bases remained unmatched. The CDR3 length is 16 residues. The germline V gene has CDR1 SGHDT and CDR2 YYEEEE. In DNA form, the CDR3 reads TGTGCCAGCAGCCCCTTAACACAGGGGGCTTACAATGAGCAGTTCTTC. It specifies CASSPLTQGAYNEQFF.

The CDR3 here is CAWSPSAERWGYTF. The CDR3 DNA reads as TGTGCCTGGAGTCCCTCGGCGGAGAGGTGGGGCTACACCTTC. V and J are TRBV30 and TRBJ1-2, with no clear D. Germline V gives CDR1 GTSNPN, CDR2 SVGIG (reference sequence). V gave up 2 bases and J gave up 8 bases, with 18 bases separating them. The CDR3 is 14 amino acids.

The chain links TRBV5-6 to TRBJ2-3; TRBD2 aligns across 10 bases. The trim removed 0 bases at V and 2 bases at J, leaving 3 bases unmatched. This CDR3 spans 16 amino acids. Germline V lookup: CDR1 SGHDT, CDR2 YYEEEE. Here the CDR3 DNA reads TGTGCCAGCAGCTTGGGACTAGCGGGTTACACAGATACGCAGTATTTT. Translated, it gives CASSLGLAGYTDTQYF.

The CDR3 nucleotides read TGTGCCAGCAGGTTCACAGGGCGATTCACTGAAGCTTTCTTT. This sequence encodes CASRFTGRFTEAFF. The V gene is TRBV2, the J gene TRBJ1-1; possible D gene TRBD1, 6 bases. Trimming cost V 6 bases and J 4 bases, with 15 bases left between them. The CDR3 is made up of 14 amino acids. CDR1 and CDR2 (germline): SNHLY, FYNNEI.

The rearrangement uses TRBV6-2 or TRBV6-3 and TRBJ1-2, with 9 nucleotides matching TRBD1. CDR3 length equals 15 residues. CDR1 MNHEY and CDR2 SVGEGT come from the germline V gene. V dropped 2 bases and J dropped 6; count of bases not matched to a gene: 7. CDR3 residues: CASSYPRTGDDGYTF. The CDR3 DNA reads as TGTGCCAGCAGTTACCCCCGGACAGGGGACGATGGCTACACCTTC.

This clone was picked up one time. This chain uses TRBV9 with TRBJ1-5, with unresolved D. Germline assignment: CDR1 SGDLS and CDR2 YYNGEE. V was shortened by 4 bases and J by 4 bases, with 9 bases between the two germline ends. The length of the CDR3 is 13 residues. For the CDR3, the DNA is TGTGCCAGCAGCCCTAGCCCGAATCAGCCCCAGCATTTT. Translation: CASSPSPNQPQHF.

The chain combines TRBV5-1 with TRBJ2-1; the D is unclear. The CDR3 spans 15 residues. CDR1 is SGHRS and CDR2 is YFSETQ in the germline V gene. V was trimmed by 0 bases and J by 2 bases, leaving 9 bases between them. CDR3 sequence (DNA): TGCGCCAGCAGCTTGGAACAGAGAACCTACAATGAGCAGTTCTTC. Translation gives CASSLEQRTYNEQFF.

This rearrangement joins TRBV18 to TRBJ2-5, with D possibly being TRBD1 (5 bases). This CDR3 region has 15 residues. The germline V and J ends were trimmed by 0 bases and 2 bases, with 10 bases remaining between them. From germline, CDR1 is KGHSH and CDR2 LQKENI. CDR3 sequence (DNA): TGTGCCAGCTCACCACCGACAGTCGAACAAGAGACCCAGTACTTC. It translates to CASSPPTVEQETQYF. Looking up the rest from reference TRBV18 and TRBJ2-5 gives the full variable domain: NAGVMQNPRHLVRRRGQEARLRCSPMKGHSHVYWYRQLPEEGLKFMVYLQKENIIDESGMPKERFSAEFPKEGPSILRIQQVVRGDSAAYFCASSPPTVEQETQYFGPGTRLLVL.

The chain carries TRBV19 and TRBJ1-4; D is perhaps TRBD1 (6 bases). From germline, CDR1 is LNHDA and CDR2 SQIVND (reference sequence). CDR3 size: 14 residues. V gave up 5 bases and J gave up 7 bases, with 14 bases separating them. CDR3 region: CASSSGGTGEKLFF. CDR3 nucleotide sequence: TGTGCCAGTAGTTCGGGGGGCACAGGTGAAAAACTGTTTTTT.

The V gene is TRBV11-2, the J gene TRBJ2-2; 8 bases line up with TRBD2. V shed 2 bases and J 1 base; nucleotides not matched to a gene: 3. The CDR3 has 16 amino acids. Germline V gives CDR1 SGHAT, CDR2 FQNNGV. CDR3 nucleotide sequence: TGTGCCAGCAGCTTAAGTAGCGGGGAGAACACCGGGGAGCTGTTTTTT. As protein: CASSLSSGENTGELFF.

This chain links TRBV5-6 with TRBJ1-4, with a tentative D call TRBD1 (5 bases). V lost 5 bases, J lost 5 bases, and 16 bases lay in between. The CDR3 spans 15 residues. Germline V gene sequence: CDR1 SGHDT, CDR2 YYEEEE. The CDR3 protein is CASSLPREGNEKLFF. The DNA of the CDR3 is TGTGCCAGCAGTTTGCCCAGGGAAGGCAATGAAAAACTGTTTTTT.

V and J are TRBV4-1 and TRBJ1-2, with D perhaps matching TRBD1 (5 bases). Trimming cost V 1 base and J 6 bases, with 18 bases left between them. The CDR3 sequence is 16 residues long. Germline-derived CDR1 and CDR2 are MGHRA and YSYEKL. CDR3 region: CASSQGSVLGGDGYTF. For the CDR3, the DNA is TGCGCCAGCAGCCAAGGTTCGGTCTTAGGAGGGGATGGCTACACCTTC.

The V call is TRBV5-8, the J call TRBJ1-3; a possible D gene is TRBD1 (5 bases). The germline CDR1 and CDR2 sequences are SGHTS and YDEGEE. There are 17 residues in the CDR3. Trimming removed 0 bases at V and 0 bases at J, with 13 bases between. This CDR3 reads CASSLGGGAISGNTIYF. The CDR3 nucleotides are TGTGCCAGCAGCTTGGGCGGTGGGGCGATCTCTGGAAACACCATATATTTT.